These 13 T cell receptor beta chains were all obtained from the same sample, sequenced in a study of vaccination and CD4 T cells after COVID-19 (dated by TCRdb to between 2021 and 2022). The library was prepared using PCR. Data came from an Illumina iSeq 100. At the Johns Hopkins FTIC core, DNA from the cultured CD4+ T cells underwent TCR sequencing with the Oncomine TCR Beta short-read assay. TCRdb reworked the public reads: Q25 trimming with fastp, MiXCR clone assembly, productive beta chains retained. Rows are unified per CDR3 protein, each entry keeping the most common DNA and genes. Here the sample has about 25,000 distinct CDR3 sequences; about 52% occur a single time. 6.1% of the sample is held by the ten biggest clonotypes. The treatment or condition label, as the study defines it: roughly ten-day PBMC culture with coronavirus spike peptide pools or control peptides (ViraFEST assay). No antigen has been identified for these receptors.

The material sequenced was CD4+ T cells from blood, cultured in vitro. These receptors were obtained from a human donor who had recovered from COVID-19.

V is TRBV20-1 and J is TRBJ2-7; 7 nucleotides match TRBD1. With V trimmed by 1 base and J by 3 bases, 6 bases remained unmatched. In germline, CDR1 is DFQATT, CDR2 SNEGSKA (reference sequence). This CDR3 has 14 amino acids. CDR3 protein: CSARGQGTFYEQYF. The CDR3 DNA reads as TGCAGTGCTAGAGGACAGGGAACTTTCTACGAGCAGTACTTC.

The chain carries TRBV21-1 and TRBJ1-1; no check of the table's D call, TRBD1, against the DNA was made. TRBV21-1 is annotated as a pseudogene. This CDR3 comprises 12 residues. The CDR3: CASLRGGTEAFF. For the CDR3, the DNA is TGTGCCAGCTTAAGGGGGGGGACTGAAGCTTTCTTT.

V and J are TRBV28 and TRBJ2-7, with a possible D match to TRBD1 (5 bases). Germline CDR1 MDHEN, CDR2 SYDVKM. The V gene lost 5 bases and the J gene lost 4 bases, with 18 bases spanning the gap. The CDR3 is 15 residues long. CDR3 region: CASSTRTPMGYEQYF. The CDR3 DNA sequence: TGTGCCAGCAGTACCCGGACACCCATGGGGTACGAGCAGTACTTC.

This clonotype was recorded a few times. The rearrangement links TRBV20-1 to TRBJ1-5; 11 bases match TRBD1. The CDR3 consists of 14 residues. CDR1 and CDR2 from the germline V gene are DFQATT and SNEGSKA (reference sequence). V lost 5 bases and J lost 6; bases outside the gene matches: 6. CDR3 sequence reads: CSARTGGEGQPQHF. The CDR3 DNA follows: TGCAGTGCTCGGACAGGGGGCGAAGGTCAGCCCCAGCATTTT.

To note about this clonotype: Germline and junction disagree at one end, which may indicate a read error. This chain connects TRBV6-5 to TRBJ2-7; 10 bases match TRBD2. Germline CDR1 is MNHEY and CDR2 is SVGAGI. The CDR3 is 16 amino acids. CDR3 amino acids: CASSNSASGSPYEQYF. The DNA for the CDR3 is TGTGCCAGCAGTAACTCTGCTAGCGGGAGCCCCTACGAGCAGTACTTC.

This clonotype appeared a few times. The CDR3 DNA follows: TGTGCCAGCAGCCGTGCCGGGACTAGCGGCTACGAGCAGTACTTC. Amino acid sequence: CASSRAGTSGYEQYF. The chain joins TRBV11-2 to TRBJ2-7, with 11 bases that match TRBD2. V lost 5 bases to trimming and J lost 3 bases; unmatched junction nucleotides: 6. The CDR3 runs 15 residues. Per germline, CDR1 SGHAT and CDR2 FQNNGV.

In nucleotides, the CDR3 is TGTGCCAGCTCAGATAGTCGGGAGACTCAGCCCCAGCATTTT. Its protein is CASSDSRETQPQHF. This chain connects TRBV18 to TRBJ1-5; no clear D. Deletions cut 5 bases from V and 6 bases from J, with 14 bases between. The CDR3 consists of 14 residues. CDR1 and CDR2 from the germline V gene are KGHSH and LQKENI.

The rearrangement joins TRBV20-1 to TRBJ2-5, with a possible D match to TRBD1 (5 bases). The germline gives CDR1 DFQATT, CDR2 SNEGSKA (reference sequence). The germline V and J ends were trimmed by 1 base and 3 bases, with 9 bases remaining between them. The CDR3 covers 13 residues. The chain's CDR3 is CSARVAGKETQYF. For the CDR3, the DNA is TGCAGTGCTAGAGTAGCAGGGAAAGAGACCCAGTACTTC.

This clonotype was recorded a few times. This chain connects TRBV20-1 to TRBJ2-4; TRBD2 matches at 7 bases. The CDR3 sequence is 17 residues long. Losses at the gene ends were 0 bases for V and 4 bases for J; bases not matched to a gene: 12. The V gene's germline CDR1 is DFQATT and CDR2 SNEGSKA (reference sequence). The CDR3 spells CSAREATRAGVKNIQYF. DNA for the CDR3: TGCAGTGCTAGAGAGGCGACGAGGGCGGGAGTGAAAAACATTCAGTACTTC.

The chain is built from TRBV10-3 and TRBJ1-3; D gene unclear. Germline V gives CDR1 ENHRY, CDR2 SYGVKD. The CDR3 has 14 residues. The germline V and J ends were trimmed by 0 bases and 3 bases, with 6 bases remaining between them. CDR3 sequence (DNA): TGTGCCATCAGTGAGTCCATATTTGGAAACACCATATATTTT. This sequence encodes CAISESIFGNTIYF.

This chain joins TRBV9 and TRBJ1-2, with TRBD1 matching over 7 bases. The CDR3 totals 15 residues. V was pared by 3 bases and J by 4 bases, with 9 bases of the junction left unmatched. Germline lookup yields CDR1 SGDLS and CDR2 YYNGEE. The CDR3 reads CASSERDRSFYGYTF. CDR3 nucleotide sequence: TGTGCCAGCAGCGAAAGGGACAGATCCTTCTATGGCTACACCTTC.

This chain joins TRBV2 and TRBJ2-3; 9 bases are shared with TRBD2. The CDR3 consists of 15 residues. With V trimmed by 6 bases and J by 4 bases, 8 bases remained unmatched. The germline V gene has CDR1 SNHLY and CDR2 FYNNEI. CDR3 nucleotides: TGTGCCAGCAGGATTAGCGGGAGCGGGGCAGATACGCAGTATTTT. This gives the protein CASRISGSGADTQYF.

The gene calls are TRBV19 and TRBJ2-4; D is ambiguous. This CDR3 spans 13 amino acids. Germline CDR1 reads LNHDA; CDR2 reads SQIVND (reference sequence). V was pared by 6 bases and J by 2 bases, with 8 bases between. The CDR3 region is CASRSDSKNIQYF. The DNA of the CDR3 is TGTGCCAGTAGGAGTGATTCCAAAAACATTCAGTACTTC.